The rows below give T cell receptor beta chains drawn from one sample of a study of beta chain features in type 1 diabetes. The table came from immunoSEQ multiplex PCR; TCRdb's copy has only in-frame clones and leaves some out. The sample lists 600,000 to 700,000 clones; about an eighth were seen once. Sequencing used naive CD4+ T cells from blood. The origin of the receptors is a man younger than 45 with type 1 diabetes. Each CDR3 is given with its conserved first and last residue. The D gene is left open where the match is weak. Clone sizes are given selectively: once, few, many, or a class where the clone is expanded.

j_call v_call d_call clone_size cdr3_nt cdr3_aa
TRBJ2-3 TRBV2 . few TGTGCCAGCAGTGTGACTAGAAGCACAGATACGCAGTATTTT CASSVTRSTDTQYF
TRBJ2-7 TRBV19 TRBD1 few TGTGCCAGTAGTAAGGGACAGCTCAGCTCCTACGAGCAGTACTTC CASSKGQLSSYEQYF
TRBJ1-5 TRBV7-9 . few TGTGCCAGCAGCTTAGGGGGGCAGCCCCAGCATTTT CASSLGGQPQHF
TRBJ1-1 TRBV13 TRBD1 . TGTGCCAGCAGCTTGGGACAGGTGAACACTGAAGCTTTCTTT CASSLGQVNTEAFF
TRBJ2-1 TRBV4-3 TRBD2 few TGCGCCAGCAGCCAAGTAGCGGGGGTGTCGGCAGACAATGAGCAGTTCTTC CASSQVAGVSADNEQFF
TRBJ1-2 TRBV7-9 . . TGTGCCAGCAGCTTAGGGGATCGGAACTATGGCTACACCTTC CASSLGDRNYGYTF
TRBJ1-4 TRBV5-1 TRBD1 . TGCGCCAGCAGCTTGGAACCACAGGGGGCAGCTAATGAAAAACTGTTTTTT CASSLEPQGAANEKLFF
TRBJ2-1 TRBV28 TRBD2 . TGTGCCAGCAGGAATAGCGGGGGAAGATACAATGAGCAGTTCTTC CASRNSGGRYNEQFF
TRBJ2-3 TRBV5-6 . . TGTGCCAGCAGAACCGGGACACCCATAGATACGCAGTATTTT CASRTGTPIDTQYF
TRBJ1-6 TRBV5-1 . few TGCGCCAGCAGCTTGGACGTTCAGGGGACGGGTTCACCCCTCCACTTT CASSLDVQGTGSPLHF
TRBJ2-1 TRBV4-3 . . TGCGCCAGCAGCCACGCAGGGGTCCCTTACAATGAGCAGTTCTTC CASSHAGVPYNEQFF
TRBJ2-7 TRBV19 . few TGTGCCAGTAGTACTCGGACAGGGAGGGATATTCCCTACGAGCAGTACTTC CASSTRTGRDIPYEQYF
TRBJ2-5 TRBV2 . . TGTGCCAGCAGTTCCGACAGGCAAGAGACCCAGTACTTC CASSSDRQETQYF
TRBJ1-2 TRBV9 . few TGTGCCAGCAGCGGCACAGACTATGGCTACACCTTC CASSGTDYGYTF
TRBJ2-2 TRBV19 . . TGTGCCAGTAGTATCTCTCCTGGGGGTCCCGGGGAGCTGTTTTTT CASSISPGGPGELFF
TRBJ2-3 TRBV7-9 TRBD2 . TGTGCCAGCAGCTTACGGCTAGCGGGCACAGATACGCAGTATTTT CASSLRLAGTDTQYF
TRBJ2-7 TRBV5-1 . . TGCGCCAGCAGTTCAGGAGATGGGTCCTACGAGCAGTACTTC CASSSGDGSYEQYF
TRBJ2-1 TRBV5-1 . few TGCGCCAGCAGCTTGGTTCCGAGGCAGCAATACAATGAGCAGTTCTTC CASSLVPRQQYNEQFF
TRBJ2-5 TRBV20-1 . . TGCAGTGCTAGAGATGGGGAGACCCAGTACTTC CSARDGETQYF